This record concerns one TCR beta chain sequence. The antigen remains unidentified. This entry comes from a study of Ad26.COV2.S vaccination and SARS-CoV-2 variants. Looked up from germline, CDR1 is SEHNR and CDR2 is FQNEAQ (reference sequence). The CDR3 sequence is 13 residues long. The germline V and J ends were trimmed by 3 bases and 1 base, with 6 bases remaining between them. General study results and limits: It was reported that spike-specific CD8+ and CD4+ T cell responses were substantially broad after vaccination. Spike-specific TCR breadth was greater after Ad26.COV2.S than placebo. The TCR breadth and depth analyses may have understated or missed part of the total T cell responses. Recipients of vaccine and of placebo showed similar breadth of their non-spike TCR repertoires.

Method: immunoSEQ multiplex PCR; TCRdb's copy keeps in-frame clones and lacks some. The table records approximately 140,000 clones, about nine tenths of them present only once. This chain links TRBV7-9 with TRBJ2-5, with D unresolved. This clonotype was obtained from a human donor who had recovered from COVID-19. Sequences were derived from peripheral blood, sampled after recovery from COVID-19. CDR3 residues: CASSFDIQETQYF. Here the CDR3 DNA reads TGTGCCAGCAGCTTCGACATCCAAGAGACCCAGTACTTC.